This is a list of T cell receptor beta chains from one sample in a study of T cells after posttransplantation cyclophosphamide. Some clones are missing from TCRdb's copy, which holds only in-frame ones; the method was immunoSEQ multiplex PCR. This sample has around 26,000 clones, each found more than once. The sample here was PBMCs, taken after allogeneic stem cell transplant with posttransplant cyclophosphamide. The receptors were gathered from a male patient in his late teens or twenties who received an allogeneic stem cell transplant from a related donor, was CMV-positive, and had no GVHD. The T cells may partly be graft donor cells. Each CDR3 is given without its conserved first and last residue.

J | V | CDR3
TRBJ2-5 | TRBV5-8 | ASSLGTDFQETQY
TRBJ1-6 | TRBV4-1 | ASSHDYLGRLTYNSPLH
TRBJ2-3 | TRBV7-9 | ASSRIAGQGIDTQY
TRBJ2-7 | TRBV6-1 | ASSDPFTGHSYEQY
TRBJ2-1 | TRBV6-5 | ASSYSGASSYNEQF
. | TRBV5-6 | ASSRTGTKAYEQY
TRBJ1-5 | TRBV30 | AWAGQSNQPQH
TRBJ2-2 | TRBV7-2 | ASSPRPSGNTGELF
TRBJ1-2 | TRBV25-1 | ASSWGGNDYGYT
TRBJ2-2 | TRBV27 | ASSRTGTGGHGELF
TRBJ2-1 | TRBV28 | ASSYPTGYNEQF
TRBJ2-7 | TRBV10-3 | AISGSTISSSYEQY
TRBJ2-5 | TRBV6-5 | ASSPQGISETQY
TRBJ2-3 | TRBV5-1 | ASSLGLEGGTDTQY
TRBJ2-1 | TRBV7-9 | ASSSAALYNEQF
TRBJ1-1 | TRBV6-5 | ASSPQLDTEAF
TRBJ1-1 | TRBV18 | ASSPDRGSEAF
TRBJ2-6 | TRBV19 | ASSIGRAGGANVLT
TRBJ1-4 | TRBV5-4 | ASSLGQGREKLF
TRBJ1-5 | TRBV5-4 | ASSFGQGLNQPQH
TRBJ1-2 | TRBV7-6 | ASSTRQALSSYGYT
TRBJ1-4 | TRBV5-1 | ASSFGGTNEKLF
TRBJ2-7 | TRBV30 | AWRREGAALIYEQY
TRBJ1-2 | TRBV27 | ASSFDRDYGYT
TRBJ1-6 | TRBV6-5 | ASRHRGHDSPLH